This T cell receptor beta chain was obtained from a study of molecular identifiers for immune sequencing clone quantification. Study outcomes and limitations: In CMV-specific effectors, clones above 20 copies held over 99% of molecules; naive, under 1%.

Previously described methods with listed TCR primers produced the bulk TCR libraries. TCRdb reprocessed the PCR reads via MiXCR and lists one record per CDR3 protein. The sample consists of 7,800 or so distinct CDR3 sequences, about a third of them appearing once. The V gene's germline CDR1 is SGDLS and CDR2 YYNGEE. This CDR3 has 13 amino acids. On this clonotype: Antigen specificity is unknown. At one boundary the junction diverges from the germline segment, which might be a read error.

V and J are TRBV9 and TRBJ2-5; 8 bases line up with TRBD2. Sequencing was performed on naive CD8+ T cells from blood, with Jurkat cell RNA spiked in. Subset described: FACS-sorted CD8+CD4-CCR7+CD45RA+ naive T cells. The TCR originated in a human donor in good health. Some libraries in this study had Jurkat cell RNA spiked in. The CDR3 DNA follows: TGTGCCGGCAGCGGGAGACCGCTAGAGACCCAGTACTTC. As protein: CAGSGRPLETQYF.